What follows are 14 T cell receptor beta chains derived from one specimen sequenced in a study of T cells after yellow fever vaccination. TCRdb reanalysed the 5' RACE reads using MiXCR and keeps one entry per CDR3 protein. The sample includes roughly 140,000 distinct CDR3 sequences, 7.7% seen only once; the top ten take approximately 0.78%. The input for sequencing was CD4+ T cells sorted from PBMCs, taken 5 days after the yellow fever booster vaccination. The receptors here all came from a man aged 25-45 years who received the YFV17D yellow fever vaccine.

This clonotype was seen repeatedly, ten times or more. This sequence joins TRBV5-1 and TRBJ2-3; D not certain. CDR3 size: 11 residues. V was clipped by 2 bases and J by 6 bases, with 4 bases between them. Germline V gives CDR1 SGHRS, CDR2 YFSETQ. CDR3 region: CASSFADTQYF. In DNA, the CDR3 is TGCGCCAGCAGCTTTGCTGATACGCAGTATTTT.

This clonotype was recorded at least ten times. The chain is built from TRBV20-1 and TRBJ2-1; 12 bases are shared with TRBD2. After removal of 5 bases from V and 7 bases from J, the junction contained 18 bases not matched to a gene. Germline assignment: CDR1 DFQATT and CDR2 SNEGSKA (reference sequence). This CDR3 spans 18 amino acids. CDR3 DNA sequence: TGCAGTGCTCAGTTAGTGGGGCTAGCGGGAGGGTTTTTTAATGAGCAGTTCTTC. Translation: CSAQLVGLAGGFFNEQFF.

The chain's CDR3 is CATSDASGRAGEQYF. CDR3 nucleotides: TGTGCCACCAGTGATGCTAGCGGGAGGGCAGGGGAGCAGTATTTT. The genes are TRBV24-1 and TRBJ2-3; TRBD2 agrees at 12 bases. From germline, CDR1 is KGHDR and CDR2 SFDVKD. J was trimmed by 11 bases and V by 3 bases; bases with no gene match: 8. This CDR3 comprises 15 residues.

The V and J genes are TRBV10-3 and TRBJ1-2; weak D call: TRBD1 (5 bases). Germline V gives CDR1 ENHRY, CDR2 SYGVKD. The CDR3 sequence is 10 residues long. Trimming shortened V by 2 bases and J by 12 bases, and 7 bases separated the two germline ends. CDR3: CAISEGAHTF. DNA for the CDR3: TGTGCCATCAGTGAGGGGGCCCACACCTTC.

This clonotype has ten or more counts. CDR3 sequence reads: CSVAGDYYEQYF. CDR3 coding DNA: TGCAGCGTTGCCGGGGATTACTACGAGCAGTACTTC. The chain links TRBV29-1 to TRBJ2-7; the D gene is possibly TRBD2 (5 bases). The V end lost 4 bases, the J end lost 3 bases, and 10 bases lay between the germline ends. CDR1 and CDR2 from the germline V gene are SQVTM and ANQGSEA. The CDR3 covers 12 residues.

This clonotype appeared many times. The genes are TRBV20-1 and TRBJ2-5, with D perhaps matching TRBD2 (6 bases). The CDR3 is 16 amino acids. The germline V gene encodes CDR1 DFQATT and CDR2 SNEGSKA (reference sequence). The V gene lost 0 bases and the J gene lost 4 bases, with 18 bases spanning the gap. The CDR3 reads CSARDPELYSGETQYF. Written as DNA, the CDR3 is TGCAGTGCTAGAGATCCGGAACTCTATAGCGGAGAGACCCAGTACTTC.

The table lists this clonotype with many counts. The rearrangement links TRBV6-6 to TRBJ2-1; tentative D call: TRBD2 (5 bases). The germline V gene encodes CDR1 MNHNY and CDR2 SVGAGI (reference sequence). The V gene lost 6 bases and the J gene lost 6 bases, with 12 bases spanning the gap. The length of the CDR3 is 13 residues. CDR3 residues: CASSLREFNEQFF. The CDR3 DNA sequence: TGTGCCAGCAGCCTCCGGGAATTCAATGAGCAGTTCTTC.

Many counts were recorded for this clonotype. The chain links TRBV6-1 to TRBJ2-3, with 7 bases matching TRBD2. The germline V gene has CDR1 MNHNS and CDR2 SASEGT. V shed 8 bases and J 0 bases; nucleotides not matched to a gene: 8. The CDR3 is made up of 15 amino acids. DNA of the CDR3: TGTGCCAGCCTTCAGCGGGGAGGAAGCACAGATACGCAGTATTTT. This codes for CASLQRGGSTDTQYF.

This clonotype was recorded many times. The chain carries TRBV20-1 and TRBJ2-5; 7 bases fit TRBD1. Germline CDR1 DFQATT, CDR2 SNEGSKA (reference sequence). Trimming removed 6 bases from V and 5 bases from J; junction bases left unmatched: 9. The CDR3 sequence is 13 residues long. CDR3 in amino acids: CSAPDRVRETQYF. The CDR3 coding sequence is TGCAGTGCACCAGACAGGGTCCGTGAGACCCAGTACTTC.

This clonotype was seen repeatedly, ten times or more. CDR3 loop: CASNTQGTGDEQFF. The CDR3 DNA follows: TGCGCCAGCAACACGCAAGGGACTGGAGATGAGCAGTTCTTC. The chain combines TRBV23-1 with TRBJ2-1; maybe TRBD2 (6 bases). TRBV23-1 is known as an ORF, though its function is uncertain. The CDR3 has 14 amino acids. V lost 7 bases to trimming and J lost 8 bases, with 18 bases between them.

This clonotype was seen many times. This chain connects TRBV5-4 to TRBJ2-1; TRBD2 matches 10 bases. The V gene end was trimmed by 5 bases and the J gene end by 6 bases; junction bases not matched to a gene: 11. The CDR3 contains 16 residues. Germline assignment: CDR1 SGHNT and CDR2 YYREEE (reference sequence). The CDR3 spells CASSKISGRSRNEQFF. Written as DNA, the CDR3 is TGTGCCAGCAGTAAGATTAGCGGGAGGAGCCGCAATGAGCAGTTCTTC.

This clonotype was counted at least ten times. J is TRBJ2-7 and V is TRBV6-2 or TRBV6-3; 13 bases line up with TRBD2. Looked up from germline, CDR1 is MNHEY and CDR2 is SVGEGT. Trimming removed 6 bases from V and 9 bases from J; junction bases left unmatched: 11. The CDR3 is made up of 15 amino acids. Here the CDR3 DNA reads TGTGCCAGCAGCCCCGCCGGACTAGCGGGAGTGGTGCAGTACTTC. It specifies CASSPAGLAGVVQYF.

This clonotype has ten or more counts. The chain recombines TRBV7-2 with TRBJ1-2; D not resolved. The CDR3 runs 14 residues. Germline lookup yields CDR1 SGHTA and CDR2 FQGNSA. V was clipped by 7 bases and J by 7 bases, with 19 bases between them. The CDR3 sequence is CASNLFGSPPGYTF. The CDR3, as DNA: TGTGCCAGCAACCTTTTCGGCTCTCCTCCTGGCTACACCTTC.

This sequence joins TRBV18 and TRBJ2-1; 7 positions match TRBD1. CDR3 length: 15 residues. Germline loops: CDR1 KGHSH, CDR2 LQKENI. V was pared by 3 bases and J by 5 bases, with 7 bases of the junction left unmatched. The CDR3 bases are TGTGCCAGCTCACCCGGACAGGAATCCGACAATGAGCAGTTCTTC. Translated, it gives CASSPGQESDNEQFF.